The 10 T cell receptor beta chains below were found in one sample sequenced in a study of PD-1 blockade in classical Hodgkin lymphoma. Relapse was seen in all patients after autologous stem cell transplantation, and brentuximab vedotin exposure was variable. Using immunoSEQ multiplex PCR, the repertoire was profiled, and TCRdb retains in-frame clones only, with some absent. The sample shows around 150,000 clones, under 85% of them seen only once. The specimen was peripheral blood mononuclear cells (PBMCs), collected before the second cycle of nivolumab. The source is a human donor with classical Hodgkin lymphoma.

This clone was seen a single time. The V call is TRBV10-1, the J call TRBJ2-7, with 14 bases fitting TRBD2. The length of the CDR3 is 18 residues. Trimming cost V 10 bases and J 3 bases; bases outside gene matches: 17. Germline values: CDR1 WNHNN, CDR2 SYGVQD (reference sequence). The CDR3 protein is CATQHNLGLAGEYYEQYF. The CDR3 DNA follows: TGCGCCACCCAGCATAATCTGGGACTAGCGGGAGAGTACTACGAGCAGTACTTC.

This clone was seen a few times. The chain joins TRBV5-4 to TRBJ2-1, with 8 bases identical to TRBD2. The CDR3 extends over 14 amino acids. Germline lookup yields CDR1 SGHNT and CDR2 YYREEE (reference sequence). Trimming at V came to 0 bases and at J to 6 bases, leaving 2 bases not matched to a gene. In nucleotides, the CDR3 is TGTGCCAGCAGCTTGGTAGGGACTAGCAATGAGCAGTTCTTC. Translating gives CASSLVGTSNEQFF.

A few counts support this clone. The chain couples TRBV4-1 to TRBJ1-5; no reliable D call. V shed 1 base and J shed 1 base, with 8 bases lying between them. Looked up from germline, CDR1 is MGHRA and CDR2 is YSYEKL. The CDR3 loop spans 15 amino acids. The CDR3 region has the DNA TGCGCCAGCAGCCAAGGAGTGCAGAGCAATCAGCCCCAGCATTTT. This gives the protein CASSQGVQSNQPQHF.

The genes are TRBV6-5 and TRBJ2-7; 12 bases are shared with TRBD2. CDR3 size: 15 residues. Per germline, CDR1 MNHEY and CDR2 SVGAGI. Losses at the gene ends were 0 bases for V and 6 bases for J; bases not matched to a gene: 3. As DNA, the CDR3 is TGTGCCAGCAGTTACTCAGGACTAGCGGGACCCGAGCAGTACTTC. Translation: CASSYSGLAGPEQYF.

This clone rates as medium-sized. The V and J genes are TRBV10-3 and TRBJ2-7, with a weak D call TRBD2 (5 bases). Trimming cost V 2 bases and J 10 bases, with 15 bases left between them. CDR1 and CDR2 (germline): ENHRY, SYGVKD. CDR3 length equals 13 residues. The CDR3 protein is CAISEPNEGIQYF. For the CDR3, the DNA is TGTGCCATCAGTGAGCCAAACGAGGGTATACAGTACTTC.

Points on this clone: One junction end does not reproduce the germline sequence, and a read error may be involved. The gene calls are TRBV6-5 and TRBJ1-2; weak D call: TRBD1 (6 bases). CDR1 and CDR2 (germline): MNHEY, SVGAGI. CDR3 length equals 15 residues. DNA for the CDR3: TGTGCCATCAGTGGTAACAGGGAGGCGAACTATGGCTACACCTTC. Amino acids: CAISGNREANYGYTF.

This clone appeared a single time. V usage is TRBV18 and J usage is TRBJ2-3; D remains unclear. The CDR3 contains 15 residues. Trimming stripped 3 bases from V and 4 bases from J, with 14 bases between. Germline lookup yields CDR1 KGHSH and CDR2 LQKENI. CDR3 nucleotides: TGTGCCAGCTCACCTTACGGGCTCCGCCCAGATACGCAGTATTTT. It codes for CASSPYGLRPDTQYF. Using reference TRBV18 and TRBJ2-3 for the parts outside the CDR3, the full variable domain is NAGVMQNPRHLVRRRGQEARLRCSPMKGHSHVYWYRQLPEEGLKFMVYLQKENIIDESGMPKERFSAEFPKEGPSILRIQQVVRGDSAAYFCASSPYGLRPDTQYFGPGTRLTVL.

The CDR3 coding sequence is TGCGCCAGCAGTGAGGGCGGCTACGGCTACACCTTC. Residues: CASSEGGYGYTF. This chain links TRBV10-2 with TRBJ1-2; D call uncertain. Trimming left V 2 bases short and J 8 bases short, with 9 bases between. This CDR3 spans 12 amino acids. Germline-derived CDR1 and CDR2 are WSHSY and SAAADI.

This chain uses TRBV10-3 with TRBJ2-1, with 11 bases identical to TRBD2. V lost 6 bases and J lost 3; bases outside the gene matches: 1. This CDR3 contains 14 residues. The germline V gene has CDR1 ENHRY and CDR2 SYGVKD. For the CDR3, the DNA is TGTGCCATCAGCCTAGCGGGAGGCTACAATGAGCAGTTCTTC. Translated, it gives CAISLAGGYNEQFF.

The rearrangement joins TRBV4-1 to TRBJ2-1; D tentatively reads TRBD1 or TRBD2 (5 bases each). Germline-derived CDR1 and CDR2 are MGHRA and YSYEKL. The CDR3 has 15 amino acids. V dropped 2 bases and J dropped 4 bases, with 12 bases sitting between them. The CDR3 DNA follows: TGCGCCAGCAGCCAATGGGACGCCCGTTACAATGAGCAGTTCTTC. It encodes CASSQWDARYNEQFF.